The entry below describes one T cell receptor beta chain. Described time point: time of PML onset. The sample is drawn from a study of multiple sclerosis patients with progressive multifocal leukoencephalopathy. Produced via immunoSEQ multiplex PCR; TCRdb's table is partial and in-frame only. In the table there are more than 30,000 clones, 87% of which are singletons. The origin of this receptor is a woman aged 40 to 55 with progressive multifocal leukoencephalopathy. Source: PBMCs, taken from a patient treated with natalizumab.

CDR3 DNA sequence: TGTGCCAGCAGTCAGTTCCCCGCAGGGTACGAGCAGTACTTC. Translated: CASSQFPAGYEQYF. V usage is TRBV6-1 and J usage is TRBJ2-7, with a possible D match to TRBD1 (5 bases). CDR1 is MNHNS, CDR2 SASEGT, per germline. This CDR3 region has 14 residues. V dropped 5 bases and J dropped 4 bases, with 15 bases sitting between them.